The next 26 T cell receptor beta chains were all read from a single sample in a study of neurological immune-mediated disorders. TCRdb used MiXCR to reprocess the 5' RACE reads, holding one entry per CDR3 protein. The table lists 65,000 to 95,000 distinct CDR3 sequences, less than 5.5% of them singletons. The specimen sequenced was PBMCs. The origin of the receptors is a woman in her twenties or thirties with multiple sclerosis.

This clonotype has ten or more counts. The genes are TRBV20-1 and TRBJ1-4; no clear D. The germline V gene encodes CDR1 DFQATT and CDR2 SNEGSKA (reference sequence). This CDR3 is 14 amino acids long. V was clipped by 0 bases and J by 5 bases, with 10 bases between them. The CDR3 reads CSARERGRNEKLFF. CDR3 nucleotide sequence: TGCAGTGCTAGAGAAAGAGGGCGCAATGAAAAACTGTTTTTT.

At least ten counts were recorded for this clonotype. This chain joins TRBV24-1 and TRBJ2-3; D is unclear. This CDR3 spans 13 amino acids. V dropped 6 bases and J dropped 2 bases, with 8 bases sitting between them. From germline, CDR1 is KGHDR and CDR2 SFDVKD. CDR3 sequence: CATSRPPTDTQYF. CDR3 sequence (DNA): TGTGCCACCAGTCGCCCTCCCACAGATACGCAGTATTTT.

This clonotype was seen many times. The chain combines TRBV12-3 or TRBV12-4 with TRBJ2-5; no reliable D call. The CDR3 has 15 amino acids. V was trimmed by 0 bases and J by 2 bases, leaving 10 bases between them. CDR3 nucleotides: TGTGCCAGCAGTTTAGCGTTCGGAAGTCAAGAGACCCAGTACTTC. The encoded protein is CASSLAFGSQETQYF.

The genes are TRBV20-1 and TRBJ2-7; 7 bases are a match to TRBD2. Losses at the gene ends were 4 bases for V and 5 bases for J; bases not matched to a gene: 11. The CDR3 runs to 14 residues. Per the germline V gene, CDR1 is DFQATT and CDR2 is SNEGSKA (reference sequence). The CDR3 coding sequence is TGCAGTGCTACCCTGAGCGGGATGGGGCACGAGCAGTACTTC. Encoded protein: CSATLSGMGHEQYF.

This clonotype has a count of ten or more. The J gene is TRBJ2-5, the V gene TRBV5-1; D is possibly TRBD1 (5 bases). The CDR3 loop spans 16 amino acids. Germline CDR1 reads SGHRS; CDR2 reads YFSETQ. Trimming pared 4 bases from V and 2 bases from J, leaving 18 bases between. CDR3 in amino acids: CASSDPRQGLQETQYF. The DNA for the CDR3 is TGCGCCAGCAGCGATCCACGGCAGGGCCTTCAAGAGACCCAGTACTTC.

This clonotype was observed many times. The gene calls are TRBV5-6 and TRBJ2-3; D not resolved. The CDR3 consists of 18 residues. Trimming removed 0 bases at V and 0 bases at J, with 17 bases between. Germline CDR1 and CDR2: SGHDT and YYEEEE. The CDR3, as DNA: TGTGCCAGCAGCTTGGAGGCCCGGCCGTTTACTAGCACAGATACGCAGTATTTT. The encoded protein is CASSLEARPFTSTDTQYF.

The table lists this clonotype with many counts. The chain carries TRBV7-3 and TRBJ2-2; 9 bases line up with TRBD2. The ends lost 3 bases at V and 7 bases at J; junction bases unmatched: 6. Germline V gene sequence: CDR1 SGHTA, CDR2 FQGTGA. This CDR3 is built from 15 residues. The CDR3 DNA is TGTGCCAGCAGCTTTAGCGGGGGATCAATCGGGGAGCTGTTTTTT. Translated, it gives CASSFSGGSIGELFF.

This clonotype came up many times. This chain uses TRBV20-1 with TRBJ2-1; no definite D call. Germline-derived CDR1 and CDR2 are DFQATT and SNEGSKA (reference sequence). Deletions cut 6 bases from V and 0 bases from J, with 18 bases between. The CDR3 covers 16 residues. The CDR3 DNA reads TGCAGTGCCACCCCAGCCCTAGGTGGCTCCTACAATGAGCAGTTCTTC. It codes for CSATPALGGSYNEQFF.

This clonotype was observed at least ten times. V usage is TRBV20-1 and J usage is TRBJ1-1; D call uncertain. Per germline, CDR1 DFQATT and CDR2 SNEGSKA (reference sequence). Trimming removed 5 bases at V and 8 bases at J, with 12 bases between. The CDR3 is 11 amino acids. CDR3 coding DNA: TGCAGTGCTGGGGTCGGAGGGGAAGCTTTCTTT. It encodes CSAGVGGEAFF.

This clonotype was counted ten times or more. The chain is built from TRBV5-1 and TRBJ2-5; 11 bases line up with TRBD2. Germline V CDR1 and CDR2: SGHRS, YFSETQ. J gave up 5 bases and V 2 bases, and 2 bases lay outside the gene matches. This CDR3 has 14 residues. CDR3 coding DNA: TGCGCCAGCAGCTTCCCTAGCGGGGGGGAGACCCAGTACTTC. It encodes CASSFPSGGETQYF.

The chain uses TRBV5-1 and TRBJ2-1; 7 bases match TRBD2. Germline-derived CDR1 and CDR2 are SGHRS and YFSETQ. The CDR3 sequence is 15 residues long. Losses at the gene ends were 4 bases for V and 5 bases for J; bases not matched to a gene: 9. DNA of the CDR3: TGCGCCAGCAGCCCGCGGGAGATTGGGGACAATGAGCAGTTCTTC. Its protein product is CASSPREIGDNEQFF.

This clonotype has ten or more counts. The V and J genes are TRBV18 and TRBJ1-2; 7 bases match TRBD1. In germline, CDR1 is KGHSH, CDR2 LQKENI. V shed 2 bases and J 8 bases; nucleotides not matched to a gene: 11. CDR3 length equals 15 residues. CDR3 sequence: CASSPGKGALGGYTF. The CDR3 DNA reads TGTGCCAGCTCACCAGGAAAGGGGGCGCTTGGCGGCTACACCTTC.

This clonotype was counted at least ten times. The rearrangement uses TRBV3-1 and TRBJ2-5; 9 bases map to TRBD2. In germline, CDR1 is LGHDT, CDR2 YNNKEL (reference sequence). There are 16 residues in the CDR3. V lost 2 bases, J lost 3 bases, and 7 bases stayed unmatched. In nucleotides, the CDR3 is TGTGCCAGCAGCCAAATCCGCGGGGGGGCCAAAGAGACCCAGTACTTC. It specifies CASSQIRGGAKETQYF.

In its sample, this clonotype was seen many times. The genes are TRBV20-1 and TRBJ1-1; the D gene is possibly TRBD1 (5 bases). CDR3 length: 13 residues. Trimming left V 3 bases short and J 3 bases short, with 11 bases between. Germline V CDR1 and CDR2: DFQATT, SNEGSKA (reference sequence). CDR3 in amino acids: CSASFGGDTEAFF. Written as DNA, the CDR3 is TGCAGTGCTAGCTTCGGGGGAGACACTGAAGCTTTCTTT.

This clonotype appeared many times. The genes are TRBV5-1 and TRBJ2-3; maybe TRBD2 (6 bases). The CDR3 sequence is 14 residues long. Trimming removed 4 bases at V and 0 bases at J, with 9 bases between. Germline V lookup: CDR1 SGHRS, CDR2 YFSETQ. In DNA, the CDR3 is TGCGCCAGCAGCATTGGGACTAGCACAGATACGCAGTATTTT. This sequence encodes CASSIGTSTDTQYF.

This clonotype was seen more than once but under ten times. The CDR3 loop reads CASSDRGRDAFF. In nucleotides, the CDR3 is TGTGCCAGCAGTGACAGGGGGCGGGACGCTTTCTTT. The rearrangement joins TRBV6-6 to TRBJ1-1; 10 nucleotides line up with TRBD1. Germline assignment: CDR1 MNHNY and CDR2 SVGAGI (reference sequence). CDR3 size: 12 residues. The ends lost 5 bases at V and 11 bases at J; junction bases unmatched: 5.

In its sample, this clonotype was seen many times. The chain couples TRBV9 to TRBJ2-7, with unresolved D. Germline V CDR1 and CDR2: SGDLS, YYNGEE. This CDR3 has 13 residues. The V and J ends lost 4 bases and 0 bases respectively, with 8 bases between them. The CDR3 region is CASSPRVSYEQYV. In DNA, the CDR3 is TGTGCCAGCAGCCCTCGGGTCTCCTACGAGCAGTACGTC.

This clonotype was detected ten times or more. The chain couples TRBV29-1 to TRBJ2-3; no firm D call. V was pared by 6 bases and J by 1 base, with 17 bases between. Germline lookup yields CDR1 SQVTM and CDR2 ANQGSEA. This CDR3 has 15 amino acids. The CDR3 sequence is CSVPGPNVGTDTQYF. DNA of the CDR3: TGCAGCGTACCCGGACCTAACGTCGGCACAGATACGCAGTATTTT.

Comments on this clonotype: This may be a read error, as it is one base from a much larger clone. The chain's CDR3 is CASSLGQLVAGTEAFF. Written as DNA, the CDR3 is TGTGCCAGCAGCCTGGGACAGCTGGTTGCGGGCACTGAAGCTTTCTTT. This sequence joins TRBV7-6 and TRBJ1-1; 7 bases match TRBD1. This CDR3 is built from 16 residues. V gave up 5 bases and J gave up 4 bases; unmatched junction bases: 13. Germline V lookup: CDR1 SGHVS, CDR2 FNYEAQ.

At least ten counts were recorded for this clonotype. A read error may account for a junction end that differs from germline. The chain joins TRBV5-1 to TRBJ1-6; no definite D call. This CDR3 has 12 residues. Germline values: CDR1 SGHRS, CDR2 YFSETQ. The CDR3 region is CASSLENSTLNF. The CDR3 DNA is TGCGCCAGCAGCTTGGAAAATTCAACCCTCAACTTT.

This clonotype was observed at least ten times. The genes are TRBV29-1 and TRBJ2-2; D unclear. V gave up 5 bases and J gave up 2 bases, with 12 bases separating them. The CDR3 is made up of 14 amino acids. Germline CDR1 SQVTM, CDR2 ANQGSEA. The CDR3 coding sequence is TGCAGCGTTTTCCTTTGGGAAAACACCGGGGAGCTGTTTTTT. This gives the protein CSVFLWENTGELFF.

This clonotype was seen many times. The chain has TRBV5-1 and TRBJ2-3; possibly TRBD2 for D (5 bases). The CDR3 runs to 12 residues. V was shortened by 4 bases and J by 4 bases, with 7 bases between the two germline ends. Germline V gene lookup returns CDR1 SGHRS and CDR2 YFSETQ. The DNA of the CDR3 is TGCGCCAGCAGCCCGAGGGCAGATACGCAGTATTTT. This translates into CASSPRADTQYF.

This clonotype was observed many times. V gene TRBV29-1 combines with J gene TRBJ2-6; possible D gene TRBD1, 6 bases. Germline V gene data show CDR1 as SQVTM and CDR2 as ANQGSEA. The length of the CDR3 is 17 residues. V lost 5 bases and J lost 1, with 18 bases in between. DNA for the CDR3: TGCAGCGTTCTTCAGGACAGACTTGATTCTGGGGCCAACGTCCTGACTTTC. This gives the protein CSVLQDRLDSGANVLTF. The entire variable domain, with the rest obtained from reference TRBV29-1 and TRBJ2-6, is as follows: SAVISQKPSRDICQRGTSLTIQCQVDSQVTMMFWYRQQPGQSLTLIATANQGSEATYESGFVIDKFPISRPNLTFSTLTVSNMSPEDSSIYLCSVLQDRLDSGANVLTFGAGSRLTVL.

The rearrangement uses TRBV7-6 and TRBJ2-7, with TRBD1 matching over 7 bases. CDR1 is SGHVS and CDR2 is FNYEAQ in the germline V gene. V was clipped by 3 bases and J by 5 bases; unmatched bases: 4. This CDR3 has 13 residues. The CDR3 reads CASSLTGMDEQYV. The CDR3 DNA follows: TGTGCCAGCAGCTTGACAGGGATGGACGAGCAGTACGTC.

This clonotype came up many times. The chain carries TRBV12-3 or TRBV12-4 and TRBJ1-1, with 7 bases fitting TRBD1. V was pared by 8 bases and J by 6 bases, with 12 bases of the junction left unmatched. The CDR3 consists of 14 residues. CDR3 loop: CASAREGAVAEAFF. The CDR3, as DNA: TGTGCCAGCGCAAGGGAGGGGGCTGTGGCTGAAGCTTTCTTT.

There are many counts of this clonotype. CDR3 bases: TGCAGTGCTCCACGGGCTAGCGGGGAAAATACGCAGTATTTT. Its translation: CSAPRASGENTQYF. The gene calls are TRBV20-1 and TRBJ2-3, with 9 bases that match TRBD2. The germline gives CDR1 DFQATT, CDR2 SNEGSKA (reference sequence). V gave up 5 bases and J gave up 7 bases; unmatched junction bases: 10. This CDR3 spans 14 amino acids.